Listed below are T cell receptor beta chains from one sample, sequenced in a study of T cells in Graves' hyperthyroidism and ophthalmopathy. MiXCR, run by TCRdb on the multiplex PCR reads, gives a single entry per CDR3 protein. The repertoire consists of fewer than 250,000 distinct CDR3 sequences, with roughly a quarter occurring once and the leading ten covering 30% to 40%. Sequencing was done on a sample of blood. These receptors all stem from a middle-aged woman with Graves' ophthalmopathy. The CDR3 runs from the conserved cysteine through the conserved F or W. D genes are given only for firm matches. Only some rows state a clone size, as once, few, many or a class for expanded clones.

abundance	d_gene	v_gene	j_gene	CDR3nt	CDR3aa
many	TRBD1	TRBV28	TRBJ2-5	TGTGCCAGCAGCACATGGACAGGGCGGGAGACCCAGTACTTC	CASSTWTGRETQYF
many	TRBD1	TRBV6-4	TRBJ1-2	TGTGCCAGCAGTAGCCCGGGACAGGGGGAGAGGAACTATGGCTACACCTTC	CASSSPGQGERNYGYTF
many	TRBD1	TRBV13	TRBJ2-5	TGTGCCAGCAGCCCACACCCAGGGACAGGGGGCCCTGAGACCCAGTACTTC	CASSPHPGTGGPETQYF
many	.	TRBV29-1	TRBJ2-5	TGCAGCGTTGAATCTCCAGGCAGGGAAGAGACCCAGTACTTC	CSVESPGREETQYF
.	TRBD1	TRBV7-2	TRBJ1-2	TGTGCCAGCAGCGACGACTCGGACAGGGGCTATGGCTACACCTTC	CASSDDSDRGYGYTF
many	TRBD2	TRBV6-1	TRBJ2-7	TGTGCCAGCAGTGAACCCCCTAGCGGGAACCTCTACGAGCAGTACTTC	CASSEPPSGNLYEQYF
many	TRBD2	TRBV6-2/TRBV6-3	TRBJ2-2	TGTGCCAGCACCGTATTAAAGCCTAGCGGGAGTGGGTACACCGGGGAGCTGTTTTTT	CASTVLKPSGSGYTGELFF
.	.	TRBV20-1	TRBJ2-5	TGCAGTGCTAGTGGACTGGTTAAACAAGAGACCCAGTACTTC	CSASGLVKQETQYF
many	TRBD1	TRBV28	TRBJ1-2	TGTGCCAGCGGGATACCGGGACAGCCATGGGGTGGCTACACCTTC	CASGIPGQPWGGYTF
many	.	TRBV9	TRBJ2-7	TGTGCCAGCAGCGTAGGAGGGCAGGGGATCTACGAGCAGTACTTC	CASSVGGQGIYEQYF
many	.	TRBV20-1	TRBJ2-7	TGCAGTGCTAGTACCAGGGAGTACGAGCAGTACTTC	CSASTREYEQYF
many	.	TRBV5-6	TRBJ2-7	TGTGCCAGCAGCTGGGCCGCGGCCGAGCAGTACTTC	CASSWAAAEQYF
.	.	TRBV6-2/TRBV6-3	TRBJ1-1	TGTGCCAGCAGCTTCACAACAGGTGAAACTGAAGCTTTCTTT	CASSFTTGETEAFF
many	TRBD1	TRBV5-1	TRBJ2-5	TGCGCCAGCAGCTCCGGACAGGGCTCACGAGAGACCCAGTACTTC	CASSSGQGSRETQYF
many	.	TRBV15	TRBJ2-5	TGTGCCACCAGCAGAGATTCAGGCCTACGGCCCCAAGAGACCCAGTACTTC	CATSRDSGLRPQETQYF
many	.	TRBV10-2	TRBJ1-5	TGCGCCAGCAGTGAGTATAGGGGCAATCAGCCCCAGCATTTT	CASSEYRGNQPQHF
.	.	TRBV12-3/TRBV12-4	TRBJ1-2	TGTGCCAGCAGTTTCGGGCAGGGAGCTGGCTACACCTTC	CASSFGQGAGYTF
many	.	TRBV28	TRBJ2-5	TGTGCCAGCACCACATTGTCGCGGGAGACCCAGTACTTC	CASTTLSRETQYF
many	TRBD2	TRBV20-1	TRBJ2-7	TGCAGTGCTATCGGGACTAGCTCCTACGAGCAGTACTTC	CSAIGTSSYEQYF
many	.	TRBV12-3/TRBV12-4	TRBJ2-7	TGTGCCAGCAGTTCAACCCAGGGGGACTATGGCGAGCAGTACTTC	CASSSTQGDYGEQYF
many	TRBD1	TRBV6-5	TRBJ2-2	TGTGCCAGCAGAAGGGACAGGTCCGCGAACACCGGGGAGCTGTTTTTT	CASRRDRSANTGELFF
many	TRBD2	TRBV6-1	TRBJ2-5	TGTGCCAGCGGGGGAGGGGACGCTAAGGGGGAGACCCAGTACTTC	CASGGGDAKGETQYF
.	.	TRBV19	TRBJ1-1	TGTGCCAGTAGTAATAACAATGGGATGAACACTGAAGCTTTCTTT	CASSNNNGMNTEAFF
many	.	TRBV30	TRBJ1-1	TGTGCCTGGAGTGTAGGGGGTGGGACACCCGCTTTCTTT	CAWSVGGGTPAFF
many	.	TRBV15	TRBJ2-6	TGTGCCACCAGCAGAGGGGGTGGTGGGGCCAACGTCCTGACTTTC	CATSRGGGGANVLTF
many	.	TRBV3-1	TRBJ1-2	TGTGCCAGCAGCCAGGACACTCGTAGCTACACCTTC	CASSQDTRSYTF
.	.	TRBV6-1	TRBJ2-7	TGTGCCAGCAGTGTCACTACCGGGAGCTCATCCGAGCAGTCCTTC	CASSVTTGSSSEQSF
many	.	TRBV4-1	TRBJ1-1	TGCGCCAGCAGCCAACTTCTCGGACGGGACCGGGTGGCTTTCTTT	CASSQLLGRDRVAFF
many	.	TRBV7-9	TRBJ2-5	TGTGCCAGCAGCCAATGGGAGCGGGAAGAGACCCAGTACTTC	CASSQWEREETQYF
many	.	TRBV29-1	TRBJ1-2	TGCAGCGTTGCCCGACAAGACACCTTCTCGGACTACACCTTC	CSVARQDTFSDYTF
many	.	TRBV4-1	TRBJ2-7	TGCGCCAGCAGCCTGGAATTCCGGGGATCCTACGAGCAGTACTTC	CASSLEFRGSYEQYF
.	TRBD1	TRBV28	TRBJ2-7	TGTGCCAGCTTAGGACAGGGCTACTACGAGCAGTACTTC	CASLGQGYYEQYF
many	TRBD1	TRBV11-2	TRBJ2-7	TGTGCCAGCAGCTTAAGAGGACAGGGGCCTTACGAGCAGTACTTC	CASSLRGQGPYEQYF
.	.	TRBV19	TRBJ2-7	TGTGCCAGTAGCACCCACGAACCAGGGGCGTCCTACGAGCAGTACTTC	CASSTHEPGASYEQYF
many	.	TRBV7-9	TRBJ2-7	TGTGCCAGCAGCTTCCTGGGGGGCGGAAGTGGTGAGCAGTACTTC	CASSFLGGGSGEQYF
many	.	TRBV12-3/TRBV12-4	TRBJ1-1	TGTGCCAGCAGTTTGGCGTCGCGAGCTTTCTTT	CASSLASRAFF